This T cell receptor (beta chain) is drawn from a study of T cell responses to AZD1222 COVID-19 vaccine. On the study more broadly: Pooled in the analysis were second doses at about 4 or about 12 weeks.

Generated by immunoSEQ multiplex PCR, the TCRdb table keeps only in-frame clones and is missing some. The sample includes over 150,000 clones, roughly 90% of them seen just once. This clone has a single count. Its antigen is unidentified. Germline V gene data show CDR1 as MDHEN and CDR2 as SYDVKM. The CDR3 is 14 residues long. V gave up 4 bases and J gave up 5 bases, with 11 bases separating them. Broader study findings: Following two doses of AZD1222, Spike-specific TCR breadth and depth rose. Clonal diversity was possibly underestimated, and the donors were mostly white British, with more females.

This chain uses TRBV28 with TRBJ1-4, with D unclear. The TCR sequence derives from an adult in good health. Sequenced here: peripheral blood, sampled on day 0 of AZD1222 vaccination. This CDR3 is CASSSGNRNEKLFF. The CDR3 DNA is TGTGCCAGCAGTTCCGGGAACCGAAATGAAAAACTGTTTTTT. Combining the CDR3 with reference TRBV28 and TRBJ1-4 gives the whole variable domain DVKVTQSSRYLVKRTGEKVFLECVQDMDHENMFWYRQDPGLGLRLIYFSYDVKMKEKGDIPEGYSVSREKKERFSLILESASTNQTSMYLCASSSGNRNEKLFFGSGTQLSVL.